This TCR beta chain was retrieved from a study of neurological immune-mediated disorders. A blood bank in Maryland, USA, provided the volunteers who served as healthy controls. General observations from the study: Patients with HTLV-1-associated myelopathy showed the most TCR clonal expansion. Those with multiple sclerosis showed the least, falling below healthy controls.

5'RACE with 10-nucleotide random UMIs generated the cDNA. TCRdb called the 5' RACE reads again in MiXCR, with one record for every CDR3 protein. Of some 15,000 distinct CDR3 sequences in the sample, roughly 3.2% were seen once. This clonotype was picked up many times. Its antigen is unidentified. Sequenced input: CD8+ T cells from blood. This sequence was found in a woman aged 40 to 49 in good health.

In DNA form, the CDR3 reads TGTGCCAGCAGCCCCCCACTAGTCCTCGGAGAGGAGACCCAGTACTTC. Translating it yields CASSPPLVLGEETQYF. The gene calls are TRBV7-9 and TRBJ2-5; tentatively, D is TRBD2 (5 bases). Germline V gives CDR1 SEHNR, CDR2 FQNEAQ (reference sequence). The CDR3 has 16 amino acids. V dropped 5 bases and J dropped 5 bases, with 21 bases sitting between them. Looking up the rest from reference TRBV7-9 and TRBJ2-5 gives the full variable domain: DTGVSQNPRHKITKRGQNVTFRCDPISEHNRLYWYRQTLGQGPEFLTYFQNEAQLEKSRLLSDRFSAERPKGSFSTLEIQRTEQGDSAMYLCASSPPLVLGEETQYFGPGTRLLVL.